This TCR beta chain was retrieved from a study of human T cells and chemical hapten exposure (dated by TCRdb to about 2021). In terms of the full investigation: For sensitization, 2% DPC in acetone was applied to a roughly 2 cm by roughly 2 cm area of upper inner arm skin. The libraries were sequenced as a pool, and the TCR yield per sample differed mostly because of small variations in library volumes within the pool. Throughout the roughly 26-week study period, patients were also given weekly therapeutic DPC doses on the scalp. Blood was sampled from patients pre-sensitization (week 0) and at 2, 6 and about 24 weeks after DPC sensitization. The study tracked peripheral blood TCR repertoire changes in vivo during primary and secondary sensitization to the hapten diphenylcyclopropenone (DPC) in alopecia patients. Around 29 alopecia patients provided blood for TCR sequencing at one to four time points (pre-sensitization, 2, 6 and 24 weeks). Patch testing was done on the upper back using Finn chambers containing 0.01% DPC, and results were scored after 6 days according to International Contact Dermatitis Research Group standards. Most of the patients in the cohort were female, and the cohort covered alopecia areata with under or over 50% scalp involvement, alopecia totalis and alopecia universalis.

Reading the label with the study, this specimen's time point is: pre-sensitization, week 0. The treatment or condition label, as the study defines it: therapeutic diphenylcyclopropenone sensitization with weekly scalp DPC. At every patch-test visit, the blood draw took place before the patch test was put on. To be eligible, patients had to be aged 18 to 70, diagnosed with alopecia and judged suitable for DPC therapy, while pregnant patients were excluded. Unfractionated whole blood was collected in Tempus Blood RNA tubes, and total RNA was extracted from that blood. Libraries were prepared through RACE. Sequencing was carried out with a NextSeq 500. During library preparation, unique molecular identifiers were attached to individual cDNA molecules so that TCRs could be counted quantitatively and reproducibly. From each blood RNA sample, both TCR alpha and TCR beta chains were sequenced. Processing in the source paper ran as follows. A median of about 87,000 TCRs per sample was observed, with a range of roughly 23,224 to 750,000. The Decombinator software suite was used to annotate the V, J and CDR3 of the TCR reads. Every sample was subsampled to the same number of TCRs (28,000) for the PS versus PT1 abundance plots. TCRs were defined as expanded if absent before sensitization and observed at least eight times at the 2-week time point. The raw public data were reprocessed by TCRdb itself: fastp quality trimming at Q25, MiXCR clonotype calling, in-frame beta chains only. Under each unique CDR3 protein, matching rows form one entry showing the most common genes and DNA. For this entry, the V and J calls and clone size follow TCRdb and not the study's own pipeline. This sample lists 35,000 to 50,000 distinct CDR3 sequences; 10% were detected once. The leading ten clones occupy approximately 5.9% of the sample.

Overall study results and their limits: Because every patient had alopecia, a presumed autoimmune disease, the patients' immune response might differ from that of healthy individuals. The number of PT1 expanded TCRs positively correlated with patch test score, significant at thresholds 8, 16 and 32 but not 4. Compared with pre-sensitization or healthy control sets, expanded TCRs formed significantly more large CDR3 similarity clusters, which is consistent with antigen-driven responses. DPC sensitization did not change the number of TCRs with a frequency above 1 in 1000, and there was no evidence of changes in global repertoire structure. Repeated subsampling changed both the strength of the expansion versus patch-test correlation and the threshold at which that correlation became significant.

This clonotype was picked up a small number of times. The antigen this receptor binds is unknown. Per-nucleotide qualities are absent, and no much larger clonotype sits a single base away. This receptor was identified in a man under 40 with alopecia areata. Some clones in this sample may be carry-over from other donors' samples. The sequences come from whole blood, collected in connection with sensitization to the hapten diphenylcyclopropenone (DPC).

The sequence in DNA is TGTGCCAGCAGCTTATCAGAGTATAGCACAGATACGCAGTATTTT. Translated, it gives CASSLSEYSTDTQYF. The chain employs TRBV7-2 and TRBJ2-3, with the D gene not confidently named. V and J are truncated by 2 bases and 0 bases respectively, leaving an intervening sequence of 9 bases. Based on the germline V gene, the CDR1 and CDR2 sequences are SGHTA and FQGNSA. The CDR3 starts with the cysteine, ends with the phenylalanine, and has 15 residues. CDR3 DNA only is kept here, 45 bases in frame from base 1.